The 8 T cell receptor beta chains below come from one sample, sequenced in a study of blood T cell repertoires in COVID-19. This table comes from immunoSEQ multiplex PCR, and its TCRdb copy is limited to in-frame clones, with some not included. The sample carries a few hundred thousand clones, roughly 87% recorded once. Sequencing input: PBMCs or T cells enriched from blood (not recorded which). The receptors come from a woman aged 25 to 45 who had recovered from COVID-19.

In nucleotides, the CDR3 is TGTGCCAGCAGCCAAGTTGAAGCACAAGAGACCCAGTACTTC. This translates into CASSQVEAQETQYF. The chain is built from TRBV3-1 (or the pseudogene TRBV3-2) and TRBJ2-5, with D unresolved. The V and J ends lost 1 base and 2 bases respectively, with 8 bases between them. The CDR3 contains 14 residues. Germline V CDR1 and CDR2: LGHDT, YNNKEL (reference sequence).

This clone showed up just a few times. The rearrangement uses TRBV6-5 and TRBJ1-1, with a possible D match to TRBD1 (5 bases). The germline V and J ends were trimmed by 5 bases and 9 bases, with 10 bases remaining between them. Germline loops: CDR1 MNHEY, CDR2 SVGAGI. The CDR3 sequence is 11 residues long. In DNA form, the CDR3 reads TGTGCCAGCAGTCTGGGGGGGAAAGCTTTCTTT. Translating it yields CASSLGGKAFF.

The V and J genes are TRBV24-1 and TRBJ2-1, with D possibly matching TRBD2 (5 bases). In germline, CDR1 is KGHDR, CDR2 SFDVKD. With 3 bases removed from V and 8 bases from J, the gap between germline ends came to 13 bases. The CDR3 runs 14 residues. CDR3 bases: TGTGCCACCAGTGATCAACTAGGTCTCCATGAGCAGTTCTTC. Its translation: CATSDQLGLHEQFF.

In DNA form, the CDR3 reads TGTGCCAGCAGCCCCTTGGGGGGGATTAGCACAGATACGCAGTATTTT. As protein: CASSPLGGISTDTQYF. The chain carries TRBV2 and TRBJ2-3; 7 bases fit TRBD2. The germline CDR1 and CDR2 sequences are SNHLY and FYNNEI. Unmatched junction bases numbered 9, after V lost 6 bases and J lost 0 bases. The CDR3 has 16 amino acids.

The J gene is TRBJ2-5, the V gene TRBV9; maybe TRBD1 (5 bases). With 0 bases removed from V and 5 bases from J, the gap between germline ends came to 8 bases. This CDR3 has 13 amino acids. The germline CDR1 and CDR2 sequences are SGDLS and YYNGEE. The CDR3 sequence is CASSVAKGETQYF. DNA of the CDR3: TGTGCCAGCAGCGTAGCCAAGGGGGAGACCCAGTACTTC.

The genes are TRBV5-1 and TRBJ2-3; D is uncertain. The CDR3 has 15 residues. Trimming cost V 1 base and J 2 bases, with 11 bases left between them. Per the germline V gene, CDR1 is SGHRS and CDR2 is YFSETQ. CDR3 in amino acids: CASSLMVTVTDTQYF. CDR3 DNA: TGCGCCAGCAGCTTGATGGTTACAGTCACAGATACGCAGTATTTT.

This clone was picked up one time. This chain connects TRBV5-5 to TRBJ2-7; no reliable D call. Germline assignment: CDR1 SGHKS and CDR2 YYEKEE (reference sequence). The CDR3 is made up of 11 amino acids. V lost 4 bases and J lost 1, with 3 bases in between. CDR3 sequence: CASSQSYEQYF. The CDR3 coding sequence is TGTGCCAGCAGCCAATCCTACGAGCAGTACTTC.

CDR3 in amino acids: CASSWNPGASEKLFF. CDR3 nucleotide sequence: TGTGCCAGCAGCTGGAATCCGGGAGCGAGTGAAAAACTGTTTTTT. V gene TRBV11-2 combines with J gene TRBJ1-4, with D unclear. Germline lookup yields CDR1 SGHAT and CDR2 FQNNGV. Trimming pared 4 bases from V and 7 bases from J, leaving 16 bases between. CDR3 length: 15 amino acids.